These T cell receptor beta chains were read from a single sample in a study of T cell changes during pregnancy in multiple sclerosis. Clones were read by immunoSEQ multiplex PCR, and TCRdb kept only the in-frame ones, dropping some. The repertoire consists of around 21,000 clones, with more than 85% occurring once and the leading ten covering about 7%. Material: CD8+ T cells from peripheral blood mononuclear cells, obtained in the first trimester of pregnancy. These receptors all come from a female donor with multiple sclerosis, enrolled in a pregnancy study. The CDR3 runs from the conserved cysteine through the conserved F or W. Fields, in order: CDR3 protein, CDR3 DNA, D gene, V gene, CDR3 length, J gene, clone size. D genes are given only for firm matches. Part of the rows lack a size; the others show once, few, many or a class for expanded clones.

CDR3: CASSLALDSLSAEAFF
DNA: TGTGCCAGCAGCTTAGCCCTGGACAGTTTGAGTGCTGAAGCTTTCTTT
D: -
V: TRBV7-8
length: 16
J: TRBJ1-1
size: -

CDR3: CASSQVRGGNTIYF
DNA: TGCGCCAGCAGCCAAGTTCGGGGAGGAAACACCATATATTTT
D: -
V: TRBV4-1
length: 14
J: TRBJ1-3
size: -

CDR3: CASSKRNYGYTF
DNA: TGTGCCAGCAGTAAGCGGAACTATGGCTACACCTTC
D: -
V: TRBV28
length: 12
J: TRBJ1-2
size: -

CDR3: CASSSRNAEAFF
DNA: TGTGCCAGCAGTTCCAGGAACGCTGAAGCTTTCTTT
D: -
V: TRBV6-5
length: 12
J: TRBJ1-1
size: -

CDR3: CASSTRPGQGYEQYF
DNA: TGTGCCAGCAGCACACGTCCGGGACAAGGCTACGAGCAGTACTTC
D: -
V: TRBV9
length: 15
J: TRBJ2-7
size: once

CDR3: CASSSSGELFF
DNA: TGTGCCAGCAGCTCGTCCGGGGAGCTGTTTTTT
D: -
V: TRBV28
length: 11
J: TRBJ2-2
size: few

CDR3: CASSFLGGYGYTF
DNA: TGTGCCAGCAGCTTCTTGGGGGGATATGGCTACACCTTC
D: -
V: TRBV11-1
length: 13
J: TRBJ1-2
size: few

CDR3: CASSRLPLGPQETQYF
DNA: TGTGCCAGCAGCCGCCTCCCCTTGGGGCCCCAAGAGACCCAGTACTTC
D: -
V: TRBV5-6
length: 16
J: TRBJ2-5
size: -

CDR3: CATRTSIEQFF
DNA: TGTGCCACCAGAACTAGCATCGAGCAGTTCTTC
D: -
V: TRBV6-6
length: 11
J: TRBJ2-1
size: -

CDR3: CASLRHPREQYF
DNA: TGTGCCAGCTTAAGACACCCCAGGGAGCAGTACTTC
D: -
V: TRBV25-1
length: 12
J: TRBJ2-7
size: few

CDR3: CASSLSKGRGEKLFF
DNA: TGCGCCAGCAGCCTTTCCAAGGGCCGCGGGGAAAAACTGTTTTTT
D: -
V: TRBV4-3
length: 15
J: TRBJ1-4
size: -

CDR3: CSVVLSAFNYNEQFF
DNA: TGCAGCGTTGTGCTAAGCGCCTTCAACTACAATGAGCAGTTCTTC
D: -
V: TRBV29-1
length: 15
J: TRBJ2-1
size: -

CDR3: CASSRGYTGTKNIQYF
DNA: TGTGCCAGCAGTAGGGGGTACACGGGCACCAAAAACATTCAGTACTTC
D: -
V: TRBV28
length: 16
J: TRBJ2-4
size: -

CDR3: CASSPGLDNNEQFF
DNA: TGTGCCAGCAGCCCCGGACTAGACAACAATGAGCAGTTCTTC
D: TRBD2
V: TRBV7-2
length: 14
J: TRBJ2-1
size: -

CDR3: CASSGRTGGGEQYF
DNA: TGTGCCAGCAGCGGAAGGACAGGGGGTGGCGAGCAGTACTTC
D: TRBD1
V: TRBV5-4
length: 14
J: TRBJ2-7
size: -

CDR3: CASSQDLAPVYNEQFF
DNA: TGCGCCAGCAGCCAAGATCTAGCCCCAGTTTACAATGAGCAGTTCTTC
D: -
V: TRBV4-3
length: 16
J: TRBJ2-1
size: -

CDR3: CASSSPLNTEAFF
DNA: TGTGCCAGCAGCTCTCCCCTTAACACTGAAGCTTTCTTT
D: -
V: TRBV7-9
length: 13
J: TRBJ1-1
size: few

CDR3: CASSHSHRTSEQYF
DNA: TGCGCCAGCAGCCACAGCCACCGGACTAGTGAGCAGTATTTT
D: TRBD2
V: TRBV4-3
length: 14
J: TRBJ2-3
size: -

CDR3: CASSLNQWNTEAFF
DNA: TGTGCCAGCAGTTTGAACCAGTGGAACACTGAAGCTTTCTTT
D: -
V: TRBV27
length: 14
J: TRBJ1-1
size: few

CDR3: CASSQGPGVRGGYTF
DNA: TGTGCCAGCAGCCAAGGCCCAGGGGTTAGGGGAGGCTACACCTTC
D: -
V: TRBV4-2
length: 15
J: TRBJ1-2
size: -